These 5 T cell receptor beta chains came from one sample sequenced in a study of T cells in Graves' hyperthyroidism and ophthalmopathy. The investigators amplified TCR beta CDR3 regions from RNA transcripts. During a first-round RT-PCR of the TCR CDR3, the HTBI primer set was used. TCRdb independently ran MiXCR on the multiplex PCR reads; one entry per CDR3 protein. Here the sample spans hundreds of thousands of distinct CDR3 sequences, roughly 13% being singletons. The sample taken for sequencing was blood. The receptors originated from a woman between 18 and 29 years old with Graves' hyperthyroidism.

This clonotype was counted a few times. At one of its ends the junction is not consistent with the germline gene, which may arise from a read error. The chain links TRBV7-8 to TRBJ1-5; D not certain. Germline CDR1 reads SGHVS; CDR2 reads FQNEAQ. The CDR3 covers 15 residues. The CDR3 loop is CANSPSPPGGQPQHF. The CDR3 DNA reads as TGTGCCAACAGCCCCAGCCCCCCGGGAGGTCAGCCCCAGCATTTT.

The table lists this clonotype with many counts. This chain joins TRBV2 and TRBJ1-2, with D possibly TRBD1 on 6 matching bases. Germline V lookup: CDR1 SNHLY, CDR2 FYNNEI. Trimming removed 3 bases from V and 3 bases from J, with 8 bases in between. The CDR3 contains 13 residues. In nucleotides, the CDR3 is TGTGCCAGCAGTGACCAGGGGCACTATGGCTACACCTTC. It is translated as CASSDQGHYGYTF.

This chain connects TRBV11-2 to TRBJ1-4, with 8 nucleotides matching TRBD1. Per germline, CDR1 SGHAT and CDR2 FQNNGV. The CDR3 extends over 16 amino acids. V was clipped by 0 bases and J by 7 bases; unmatched bases: 7. Here the CDR3 reads CASSLDGGQGREKLFF. The DNA for the CDR3 is TGTGCCAGCAGCTTAGATGGCGGACAGGGTCGTGAAAAACTGTTTTTT. Supplemented by reference TRBV11-2 and TRBJ1-4, the full variable domain reads EAGVAQSPRYKIIEKRQSVAFWCNPISGHATLYWYQQILGQGPKLLIQFQNNGVVDDSQLPKDRFSAERLKGVDSTLKIQPAKLEDSAVYLCASSLDGGQGREKLFFGSGTQLSVL.

The sample holds a few counts of this clonotype. V and J are TRBV20-1 and TRBJ1-4; TRBD1 matches 9 bases. CDR3 length: 16 amino acids. Germline V lookup: CDR1 DFQATT, CDR2 SNEGSKA (reference sequence). The V segment lost 1 base and the J segment 5 bases; nucleotides outside the gene matches: 8. The DNA for the CDR3 is TGCAGTGCTAGAGCTCCGACAGGGGGATTGAATGAAAAACTGTTTTTT. Protein: CSARAPTGGLNEKLFF.

The rearrangement joins TRBV4-1 to TRBJ2-1; D call uncertain. Trimming removed 5 bases at V and 0 bases at J, with 8 bases between. From germline, CDR1 is MGHRA and CDR2 YSYEKL. The CDR3 totals 14 residues. CDR3 in DNA: TGCGCCAGCAGCTTCCGCACCTCCTACAATGAGCAGTTCTTC. Amino acids: CASSFRTSYNEQFF.